These T cell receptor beta chains were read from a single sample in a study of T cell repertoires in cytomegalovirus infection. TCRdb re-derived calls from the reads in MiXCR, one entry per CDR3 protein. The sample includes around 530,000 distinct CDR3 sequences, more than 25% of them seen just once. Sequencing was performed on PBMCs. The receptors come from a human donor in good health (CMV status not recorded). Some clones in this sample may be carry-over from other donors' samples. The CDR3 runs from the conserved cysteine through the conserved F or W. D genes are given only for firm matches. Expanded clones are given a class, and other clones once, few, many or no size at all.

J gene: TRBJ2-1
clone size: few
V gene: TRBV10-1
D gene: TRBD2
CDR3 DNA: TGCGCCAGCAGTGAGGAACTAGCGGGGTTGGGCGAGCAGTTCTTC
CDR3 protein: CASSEELAGLGEQFF

J gene: TRBJ2-5
clone size: .
V gene: TRBV12-3/TRBV12-4
D gene: .
CDR3 DNA: TGTGCCAGCAGTCCCCTAGGTACTCAAGAGACCCAGTACTTC
CDR3 protein: CASSPLGTQETQYF

J gene: TRBJ1-2
clone size: .
V gene: TRBV6-2/TRBV6-3
D gene: .
CDR3 DNA: TGTGCCAGCACCATGGGACCCCCGTCGAATGGCTACACCTTC
CDR3 protein: CASTMGPPSNGYTF

J gene: TRBJ2-1
clone size: few
V gene: TRBV19
D gene: TRBD2
CDR3 DNA: TGTGCCAGTAGTATTACGGGACTAGCGGGAGGGCCCAAGTCCTACAATGAGCAGTTCTTC
CDR3 protein: CASSITGLAGGPKSYNEQFF

J gene: TRBJ2-1
clone size: few
V gene: TRBV7-9
D gene: TRBD2
CDR3 DNA: TGTGCCAGCAGCCCCCAGGGACTAGCGGGAGATCGCGAGCAGTTCTTC
CDR3 protein: CASSPQGLAGDREQFF

J gene: TRBJ2-7
clone size: .
V gene: TRBV19
D gene: .
CDR3 DNA: TGTGCCAGTAGTATGGACAGATGGGGCTACGAGCAGTACTTC
CDR3 protein: CASSMDRWGYEQYF

J gene: TRBJ1-5
clone size: .
V gene: TRBV20-1
D gene: .
CDR3 DNA: TGCAGTGCTAGAGATTTCGGGGGGGACAATCAGCCCCAGCATTTT
CDR3 protein: CSARDFGGDNQPQHF

J gene: TRBJ2-1
clone size: medium-sized
V gene: TRBV7-2
D gene: TRBD1
CDR3 DNA: TGTGCCAGCAGCTTAGACAGGGGAGTGGATGAGCAGTTCTTC
CDR3 protein: CASSLDRGVDEQFF

J gene: TRBJ1-2
clone size: .
V gene: TRBV12-3/TRBV12-4
D gene: .
CDR3 DNA: TGTGCCAGCAGTTTTTCTTTCGGGGCAGGAGCCAGTAGTGCTAAGGGCTACACCTTC
CDR3 protein: CASSFSFGAGASSAKGYTF

J gene: TRBJ2-2
clone size: .
V gene: TRBV12-3/TRBV12-4
D gene: .
CDR3 DNA: TGTGCCGTACTACGGGAGATCAGCGGGGAGCTGTTTTTT
CDR3 protein: CAVLREISGELFF

J gene: TRBJ2-5
clone size: many
V gene: TRBV7-2
D gene: TRBD2
CDR3 DNA: TGTGCCAGCAGCTGGGGACTAGCGTCAGAGACCCAGTACTTC
CDR3 protein: CASSWGLASETQYF

J gene: TRBJ2-1
clone size: few
V gene: TRBV6-5
D gene: .
CDR3 DNA: TGTGCCAGCAGTTACTCGCCGGTTATCAATGAGCAGTTCTTC
CDR3 protein: CASSYSPVINEQFF

J gene: TRBJ2-1
clone size: few
V gene: TRBV7-2
D gene: TRBD2
CDR3 DNA: TGTGCCAGCAGCTCAAAGCCCCTAGCGGGAGCACCCTACAATGAGCAGTTCTTC
CDR3 protein: CASSSKPLAGAPYNEQFF

J gene: TRBJ2-1
clone size: .
V gene: TRBV24-1
D gene: .
CDR3 DNA: TGTGCCACCAGTGATTTGCAGGGCGGCTCCTACAATGAGCAGTTCTTC
CDR3 protein: CATSDLQGGSYNEQFF

J gene: TRBJ2-3
clone size: few
V gene: TRBV7-9
D gene: TRBD2
CDR3 DNA: TGTGCCAGCAGCCCCCCCTCCGGGAGGGAATCAGATACGCAGTATTTT
CDR3 protein: CASSPPSGRESDTQYF

J gene: TRBJ2-3
clone size: .
V gene: TRBV5-4
D gene: TRBD2
CDR3 DNA: TGTGCCAGCAGCCTTCGACTAGCGGGAGGGAGGGATACGCAGTATTTT
CDR3 protein: CASSLRLAGGRDTQYF

J gene: TRBJ2-1
clone size: .
V gene: TRBV10-3
D gene: TRBD1
CDR3 DNA: TGTGCCACTAAAAGACAGGGAAACTTGGATGAGCAGTTCTTC
CDR3 protein: CATKRQGNLDEQFF

J gene: TRBJ2-3
clone size: .
V gene: TRBV12-3/TRBV12-4
D gene: .
CDR3 DNA: TGTGCCAGCCGCCTCACCCGGGCATCCAGGAGGGATACGCAGTATTTT
CDR3 protein: CASRLTRASRRDTQYF

J gene: TRBJ2-7
clone size: few
V gene: TRBV7-6
D gene: TRBD2
CDR3 DNA: TGTGCCAGCAGCTTGGCGACTAGCGGAAACTACGAGCAGTACTTC
CDR3 protein: CASSLATSGNYEQYF

J gene: TRBJ2-1
clone size: .
V gene: TRBV11-3
D gene: TRBD2
CDR3 DNA: TGTGCCAGCAGCAGGGGGACGGCTAGCGGGAGGAATGAGCAGTTCTTC
CDR3 protein: CASSRGTASGRNEQFF

J gene: TRBJ2-1
clone size: few
V gene: TRBV24-1
D gene: .
CDR3 DNA: TGTGCCACCAGTGATTTTAGCAATGAGCAGTTCTTC
CDR3 protein: CATSDFSNEQFF

J gene: TRBJ2-1
clone size: many
V gene: TRBV7-9
D gene: .
CDR3 DNA: TGTGCCAGCAGCCCGCATTTTGGGACTTCCCACAATGAGCAGTTCTTC
CDR3 protein: CASSPHFGTSHNEQFF

J gene: TRBJ2-7
clone size: .
V gene: TRBV6-6
D gene: TRBD2
CDR3 DNA: TGTGCCAGCAGTTACTTCGGTATACCTAGCTTCGGGAGGGCCCACGAGCAGTACTTC
CDR3 protein: CASSYFGIPSFGRAHEQYF

J gene: TRBJ1-2
clone size: few
V gene: TRBV2
D gene: .
CDR3 DNA: TGTGCCAGCAGGGGGTACAGGTATGGCTACACCTTC
CDR3 protein: CASRGYRYGYTF

J gene: TRBJ1-5
clone size: many
V gene: TRBV7-2
D gene: .
CDR3 DNA: TGTGCCAGCAGCTTAATTGGAGGTGGGAATCAGCCCCAGCATTTT
CDR3 protein: CASSLIGGGNQPQHF

J gene: TRBJ2-3
clone size: many
V gene: TRBV7-2
D gene: TRBD2
CDR3 DNA: TGTGCCAGCAGCTTTGGAAAAGGGATAGCGGGACAAATCACAGATACGCAGTATTTT
CDR3 protein: CASSFGKGIAGQITDTQYF

J gene: TRBJ1-2
clone size: .
V gene: TRBV6-2/TRBV6-3
D gene: .
CDR3 DNA: TGTGCCAGCAGCTCCGGACAGTCGAGCTACACCTTC
CDR3 protein: CASSSGQSSYTF

J gene: TRBJ1-4
clone size: many
V gene: TRBV7-9
D gene: TRBD1
CDR3 DNA: TGTGCCAGCAGCTTAGACGGACAGGGAGGAGAAAAACTGTTTTTT
CDR3 protein: CASSLDGQGGEKLFF

J gene: TRBJ2-5
clone size: few
V gene: TRBV5-5
D gene: .
CDR3 DNA: TGTGCCAGCAGCTTGCTGGGGATGCAAGAGACCCAGTACTTC
CDR3 protein: CASSLLGMQETQYF

J gene: TRBJ2-1
clone size: many
V gene: TRBV7-8
D gene: TRBD2
CDR3 DNA: TGTGCCAGCACGTGGGCGGGAGAGCGGGAGCAGTTCTTC
CDR3 protein: CASTWAGEREQFF

J gene: TRBJ1-4
clone size: .
V gene: TRBV7-6
D gene: .
CDR3 DNA: TGTGCCAGCAGCCCTGGGTATATGGGGGAAAAACTGTTTTTT
CDR3 protein: CASSPGYMGEKLFF

J gene: TRBJ2-3
clone size: few
V gene: TRBV12-3/TRBV12-4
D gene: TRBD1
CDR3 DNA: TGTGCCAGCAGTTCAACCCTGACAGGGGGTAGGACAGATACGCAGTATTTT
CDR3 protein: CASSSTLTGGRTDTQYF

J gene: TRBJ1-6
clone size: .
V gene: TRBV12-3/TRBV12-4
D gene: TRBD1
CDR3 DNA: TGTGCCAGCAGGGGGACAGGGTATAATTCACCCCTCCACTTT
CDR3 protein: CASRGTGYNSPLHF

J gene: TRBJ2-3
clone size: many
V gene: TRBV20-1
D gene: .
CDR3 DNA: TGCAGTGCTAGACGACAGGACCATAAGCAGTATTTT
CDR3 protein: CSARRQDHKQYF

J gene: TRBJ2-1
clone size: many
V gene: TRBV7-2
D gene: .
CDR3 DNA: TGTGCCAGCAGCCCTGGGGTAGCCTACAATGAGCAGTTCTTC
CDR3 protein: CASSPGVAYNEQFF

J gene: TRBJ2-7
clone size: few
V gene: TRBV29-1
D gene: TRBD2
CDR3 DNA: TGCAGCGTTGATGGCCTAGCGGGAACCGAGCAGTACTTC
CDR3 protein: CSVDGLAGTEQYF

J gene: TRBJ1-1
clone size: .
V gene: TRBV5-5
D gene: TRBD1
CDR3 DNA: TGTGCCAGCAGCTTTACAACCGGGACAGCGAACACTGAAGCTTTCTTT
CDR3 protein: CASSFTTGTANTEAFF

J gene: TRBJ1-2
clone size: .
V gene: TRBV10-3
D gene: .
CDR3 DNA: TGTGCCATCAGTGAGGGACAGCAGTATGGCTACACCTTC
CDR3 protein: CAISEGQQYGYTF

J gene: TRBJ1-3
clone size: .
V gene: TRBV14
D gene: .
CDR3 DNA: TGTGCCAGCAGCCACCGTAGGGCAGGGATCGGAAACACCATATATTTT
CDR3 protein: CASSHRRAGIGNTIYF

J gene: TRBJ2-5
clone size: .
V gene: TRBV24-1
D gene: TRBD2
CDR3 DNA: TGTGCCACCAGTGATCCAGCGGGAGGACAAGAGACCCAGTACTTC
CDR3 protein: CATSDPAGGQETQYF